This T cell receptor beta chain was identified in a study of blood T cell repertoires in COVID-19. Repertoires were generated with immunoSEQ multiplex PCR, while TCRdb's copy carries only in-frame clones and drops some. The sample has some 200,000 clones, approximately 80% seen once; the top ten hold 8% to 13%. The junction had 2 bases not matched to a gene; V was cut back by 5 bases and J by 3 bases. CDR1 and CDR2 (germline): MNHEY, SVGAGI. CDR3 size: 14 residues. The sample was peripheral blood. The chain joins TRBV6-5 to TRBJ2-7, with 12 bases fitting TRBD2. This clonotype was obtained from a woman over 75 with acute or convalescent COVID-19. This CDR3 is CASSRTSGDYEQYF. The CDR3 DNA sequence: TGTGCCAGCAGTCGGACTAGCGGGGACTACGAGCAGTACTTC.